This record covers a single TCR beta chain. For TCRbeta, the library was prepared with unique molecular identifiers. MiXCR, applied by TCRdb to the PCR reads, yields one record per CDR3 protein. The sample lists a few hundred thousand distinct CDR3 sequences, around 12% occurring once. This sample was taken from a study of T-cell reconstitution after alpha-beta-depleted transplantation in children. The germline V gene has CDR1 SGHAT and CDR2 FQNNGV. The CDR3 extends over 15 amino acids. V was pared by 5 bases and J by 1 base, with 14 bases between. The sample was PBMCs from the stem cell graft donor, taken from the stem cell graft. J is TRBJ1-1 and V is TRBV11-2; D perhaps matches TRBD1 (5 bases). The TCR comes from a human donor who donated a stem cell graft to a child with combined immunodeficiency. CDR3 bases: TGTGCCAGCAGCGCACGGGTCGGGACGAACACTGAAGCTTTCTTT. Translation: CASSARVGTNTEAFF.